These 19 T cell receptor beta chains share one sample of origin, sequenced in a study of blood T cells in healthy people across ages. Using a J-beta primer mix together with a sample-barcoded 5' primer, a second PCR was run for roughly 6 to 11 cycles. TCRdb ran MiXCR on the 5' RACE reads and lists one entry per CDR3 protein. In the table there are about 1.4 million distinct CDR3 sequences, around 55% of which are singletons. Sample: blood. These receptors were taken from a young man in good health.

This rearrangement joins TRBV29-1 to TRBJ1-5; a possible D gene is TRBD1 (6 bases). CDR1 and CDR2 from the germline V gene are SQVTM and ANQGSEA. The CDR3 length is 14 residues. Trimming removed 4 bases at V and 3 bases at J, with 13 bases between. CDR3 nucleotide sequence: TGCAGCGTTGCCGGGGGCACGAACAATCAGCCCCAGCATTTT. Protein product: CSVAGGTNNQPQHF.

The table lists this clonotype with a few counts. This chain joins TRBV3-1 and TRBJ2-1, with 7 bases that match TRBD2. Germline lookup yields CDR1 LGHDT and CDR2 YNNKEL (reference sequence). V gave up 1 base and J gave up 7 bases; unmatched junction bases: 13. The CDR3 has 17 residues. The CDR3 DNA follows: TGTGCCAGCAGCCAAGCCTCCCCGGCGGGGGTACAGAATGAGCAGTTCTTC. Amino acid sequence: CASSQASPAGVQNEQFF.

This rearrangement joins TRBV20-1 to TRBJ2-1; D is ambiguous. The better agreement between TRBJ2-7 and the DNA end casts doubt on the J call. The CDR3 spans 14 residues. CDR1 DFQATT and CDR2 SNEGSKA come from the germline V gene (reference sequence). The CDR3 sequence: CSASSTSSYNEQYF. In DNA form, the CDR3 reads TGCAGTGCTAGTTCGACGAGCTCCTACAATGAGCAGTACTTC.

In this sample, this clonotype turned up a few times. This rearrangement joins TRBV27 to TRBJ2-3; D uncertain. Germline CDR1 and CDR2: MNHEY and SMNVEV (reference sequence). Trimming shortened V by 4 bases and J by 8 bases, and 7 bases separated the two germline ends. This CDR3 is built from 11 residues. The CDR3 nucleotides read TGTGCCAGCAGTTGGCAAGGTACGCAGTATTTT. Encoded protein: CASSWQGTQYF.

This clonotype was counted a few times. The chain employs TRBV6-5 and TRBJ2-7; D not certain. The germline V gene has CDR1 MNHEY and CDR2 SVGAGI. There are 14 residues in the CDR3. Trimming took 2 bases from V and 3 from J, leaving 11 bases between them. CDR3 protein: CASSYGVAVYEQYF. The CDR3 nucleotides read TGTGCCAGCAGTTACGGGGTAGCCGTCTACGAGCAGTACTTC.

This clonotype was seen more than once but under ten times. The chain joins TRBV29-1 to TRBJ2-3; D possibly corresponds to TRBD2 (6 bases). Trimming removed 6 bases from V and 6 bases from J, with 16 bases in between. The CDR3 length is 13 residues. CDR1 is SQVTM, CDR2 ANQGSEA, per germline. The CDR3 region is CSVEGGRRDTQYF. The CDR3 DNA reads TGCAGCGTCGAGGGTGGGAGGAGGGATACGCAGTATTTT.

This clonotype has only one observation. The chain combines TRBV6-5 with TRBJ2-7; the D is unclear. There are 16 residues in the CDR3. Trimming cost V 0 bases and J 1 base, with 13 bases left between them. Germline V CDR1 and CDR2: MNHEY, SVGAGI. The CDR3: CASSYSRNQLSYEQYF. The CDR3 DNA reads TGTGCCAGCAGTTACTCTAGGAACCAGCTGTCCTACGAGCAGTACTTC.

The rearrangement links TRBV5-1 to TRBJ1-6; D remains ambiguous. Germline CDR1 SGHRS, CDR2 YFSETQ. Trimming pared 0 bases from V and 7 bases from J, leaving 11 bases between. CDR3 size: 15 residues. The CDR3 sequence: CASSLEGAENSPLHF. The CDR3 DNA reads TGCGCCAGCAGCTTGGAGGGAGCAGAGAATTCACCCCTCCACTTT.

In its sample, this clonotype was seen once. The rearrangement uses TRBV27 and TRBJ2-3; D is perhaps TRBD2 (6 bases). The CDR3 has 17 residues. The V gene's germline CDR1 is MNHEY and CDR2 SMNVEV (reference sequence). Trimming left V 2 bases short and J 3 bases short, with 18 bases between. In DNA, the CDR3 is TGTGCCAGCAGTTTACGAGGAGGGCCCGGCGTAACAGATACGCAGTATTTT. Protein product: CASSLRGGPGVTDTQYF.

The gene calls are TRBV5-1 and TRBJ2-5, with 8 bases matching TRBD1. The CDR3 length is 16 residues. Germline loops: CDR1 SGHRS, CDR2 YFSETQ. V lost 6 bases, J lost 2 bases, and 12 bases stayed unmatched. The CDR3: CASTDFPTGDQETQYF. DNA of the CDR3: TGCGCCAGCACCGATTTCCCGACAGGGGATCAAGAGACCCAGTACTTC.

This clonotype was detected a few times. CDR3 protein: CASSSRRPHNEQFF. The CDR3 DNA reads as TGTGCCAGCAGCTCTCGGAGGCCCCACAATGAGCAGTTCTTC. This rearrangement joins TRBV7-2 to TRBJ2-1; D is perhaps TRBD2 (5 bases). This CDR3 spans 14 amino acids. Germline V gene data show CDR1 as SGHTA and CDR2 as FQGNSA. V lost 4 bases, J lost 5 bases, and 12 bases lay in between.

The chain recombines TRBV15 with TRBJ1-5; weak D call: TRBD1 (5 bases). Per germline, CDR1 LNHNV and CDR2 YYDKDF (reference sequence). V was pared by 1 base and J by 4 bases, with 11 bases between. The CDR3 covers 15 residues. CDR3 nucleotide sequence: TGTGCCACCAGCAGAGTATCGGGGGGAAATCAGCCCCAGCATTTT. Amino acids: CATSRVSGGNQPQHF.

This clonotype was recorded a few times. The V and J genes are TRBV6-2 or TRBV6-3 and TRBJ2-7; maybe TRBD2 (5 bases). Trimming removed 6 bases at V and 5 bases at J, with 11 bases between. This CDR3 is built from 12 residues. Germline V gene data show CDR1 as MNHEY and CDR2 as SVGEGT. The CDR3 loop reads CASREEGDEQYF. The DNA for the CDR3 is TGTGCCAGCAGAGAAGAGGGCGACGAGCAGTACTTC.

This clonotype was picked up a small number of times. The V and J genes are TRBV7-9 and TRBJ1-2, with 8 bases aligning to TRBD1. CDR3 length: 15 amino acids. V gave up 6 bases and J gave up 3 bases; unmatched junction bases: 9. Germline CDR1 reads SEHNR; CDR2 reads FQNEAQ (reference sequence). The CDR3 nucleotides read TGTGCCAGCAGAGTTCTCACAGGGGGTGACTATGGCTACACCTTC. Its protein product is CASRVLTGGDYGYTF. The variable domain in full, completed from reference TRBV7-9 and TRBJ1-2, reads DTGVSQNPRHKITKRGQNVTFRCDPISEHNRLYWYRQTLGQGPEFLTYFQNEAQLEKSRLLSDRFSAERPKGSFSTLEIQRTEQGDSAMYLCASRVLTGGDYGYTFGSGTRLTVV.

The V gene is TRBV20-1, the J gene TRBJ2-3; tentatively, D is TRBD1 (6 bases). Per germline, CDR1 DFQATT and CDR2 SNEGSKA (reference sequence). Trimming shortened V by 3 bases and J by 2 bases, and 18 bases separated the two germline ends. The CDR3 sequence is 16 residues long. The DNA of the CDR3 is TGCAGTGCTAGGGAACCGACAGGTTCCGACACAGATACGCAGTATTTT. This sequence encodes CSAREPTGSDTDTQYF.

The rearrangement links TRBV4-3 to TRBJ2-3; 8 nucleotides match TRBD2. Germline V gives CDR1 LGHNA, CDR2 YSLEER. CDR3 size: 17 residues. Trimming at V came to 0 bases and at J to 1 base, leaving 6 bases not matched to a gene. The CDR3 here is CASSQDFPGGGTDTQYF. The CDR3 coding sequence is TGCGCCAGCAGCCAAGATTTTCCGGGGGGGGGCACAGATACGCAGTATTTT.

The chain joins TRBV27 to TRBJ2-2, with D possibly TRBD1 on 8 matching bases. Trimming left V 3 bases short and J 8 bases short, with 16 bases between. CDR1 and CDR2 from the germline V gene are MNHEY and SMNVEV (reference sequence). The CDR3 has 15 residues. CDR3 protein: CASSFSTGGGGELFF. The CDR3 DNA reads TGTGCCAGCAGTTTCTCTACAGGGGGGGGTGGGGAGCTGTTTTTT.

V usage is TRBV29-1 and J usage is TRBJ1-1; unclear D gene. The V gene's germline CDR1 is SQVTM and CDR2 ANQGSEA. Trimming stripped 0 bases from V and 6 bases from J, with 8 bases between. The CDR3 runs 12 residues. CDR3 region: CSVEDLSSEAFF. For the CDR3, the DNA is TGCAGCGTTGAAGATCTTAGCTCTGAAGCTTTCTTT.

The gene calls are TRBV6-2 or TRBV6-3 and TRBJ2-5, with D maybe TRBD2 (5 bases). Germline V gives CDR1 MNHEY, CDR2 SVGEGT. This CDR3 is 13 amino acids long. The V and J ends lost 6 bases and 0 bases respectively, with 8 bases between them. DNA for the CDR3: TGTGCCAGCAGGGACTTCTACCAAGAGACCCAGTACTTC. Translated, it gives CASRDFYQETQYF.